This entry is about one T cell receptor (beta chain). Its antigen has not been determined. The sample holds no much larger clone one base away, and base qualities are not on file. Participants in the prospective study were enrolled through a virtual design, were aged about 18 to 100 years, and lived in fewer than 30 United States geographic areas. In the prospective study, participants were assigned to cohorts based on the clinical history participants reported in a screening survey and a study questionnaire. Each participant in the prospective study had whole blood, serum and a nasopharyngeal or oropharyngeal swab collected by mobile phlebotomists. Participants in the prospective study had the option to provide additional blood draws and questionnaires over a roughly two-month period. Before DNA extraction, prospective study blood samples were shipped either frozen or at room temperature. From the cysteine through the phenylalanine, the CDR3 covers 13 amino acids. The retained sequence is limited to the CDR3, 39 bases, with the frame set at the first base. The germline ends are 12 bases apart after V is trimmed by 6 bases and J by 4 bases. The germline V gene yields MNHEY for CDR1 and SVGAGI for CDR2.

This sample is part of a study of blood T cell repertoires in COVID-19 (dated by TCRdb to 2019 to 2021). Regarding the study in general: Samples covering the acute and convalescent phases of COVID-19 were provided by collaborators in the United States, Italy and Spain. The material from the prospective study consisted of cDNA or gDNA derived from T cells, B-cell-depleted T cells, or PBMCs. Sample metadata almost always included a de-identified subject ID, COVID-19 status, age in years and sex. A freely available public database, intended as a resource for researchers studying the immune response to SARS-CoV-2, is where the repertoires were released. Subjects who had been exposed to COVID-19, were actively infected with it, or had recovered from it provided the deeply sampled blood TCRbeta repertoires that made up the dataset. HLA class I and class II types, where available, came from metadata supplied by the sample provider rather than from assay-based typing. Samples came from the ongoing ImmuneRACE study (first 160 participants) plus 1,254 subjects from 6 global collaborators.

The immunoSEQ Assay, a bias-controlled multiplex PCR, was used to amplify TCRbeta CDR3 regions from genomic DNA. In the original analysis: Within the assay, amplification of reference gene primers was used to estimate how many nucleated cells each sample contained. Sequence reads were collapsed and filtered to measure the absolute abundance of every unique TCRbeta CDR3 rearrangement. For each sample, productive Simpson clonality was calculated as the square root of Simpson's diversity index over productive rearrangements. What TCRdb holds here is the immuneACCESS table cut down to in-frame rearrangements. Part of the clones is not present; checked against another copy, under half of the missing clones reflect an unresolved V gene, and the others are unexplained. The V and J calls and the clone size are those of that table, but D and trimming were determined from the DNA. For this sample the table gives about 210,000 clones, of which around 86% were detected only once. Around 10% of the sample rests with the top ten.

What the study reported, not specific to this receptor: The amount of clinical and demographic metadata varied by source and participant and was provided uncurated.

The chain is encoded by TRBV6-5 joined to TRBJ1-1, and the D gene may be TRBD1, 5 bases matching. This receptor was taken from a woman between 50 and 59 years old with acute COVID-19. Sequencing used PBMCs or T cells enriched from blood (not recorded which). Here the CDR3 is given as CASRLPGGTEAFF. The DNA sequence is TGTGCCAGCAGGCTACCGGGGGGCACTGAAGCTTTCTTT.